The present TCR beta chain was sequenced within a study of T cell responses to AZD1222 COVID-19 vaccine. Whole-study findings and limits: Repertoires were obtained solely post-peak T cell response. The CD4 TCRs associated with vaccination extended across spike and predominated at 160-218 and 743-854. Of the AZD1222 recipients, only five to seven were seropositive at baseline.

Of note for this clone: Its cognate antigen is unknown.

The germline CDR1 and CDR2 sequences are SGHRS and YFSETQ. There are 13 residues in the CDR3. Deletions cut 9 bases from V and 2 bases from J, with 14 bases between. TCRdb keeps only in-frame clones here, not all; method: immunoSEQ multiplex PCR. Among about 220,000 clones listed, 85% to 95% were seen once. The sequences come from peripheral blood, collected on day 0 of MenACWY control vaccination. The source of this sequence is an adult in good health. The chain recombines TRBV5-1 with TRBJ1-2, with a tentative D call TRBD1 (5 bases). CDR3 nucleotide sequence: TGCGCCACCCGGGACGTCGGAAACTATGGCTACACCTTC. Residues: CATRDVGNYGYTF.